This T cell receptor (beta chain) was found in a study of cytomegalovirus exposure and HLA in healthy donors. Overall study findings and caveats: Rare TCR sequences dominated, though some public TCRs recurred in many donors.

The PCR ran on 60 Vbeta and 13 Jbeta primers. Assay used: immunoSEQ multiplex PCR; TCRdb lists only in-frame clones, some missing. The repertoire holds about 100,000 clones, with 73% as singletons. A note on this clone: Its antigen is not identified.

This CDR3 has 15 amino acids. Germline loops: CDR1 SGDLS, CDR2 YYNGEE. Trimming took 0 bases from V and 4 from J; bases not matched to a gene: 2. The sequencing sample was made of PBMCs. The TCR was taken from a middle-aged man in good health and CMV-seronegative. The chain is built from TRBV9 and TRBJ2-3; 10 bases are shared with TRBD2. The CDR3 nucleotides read TGTGCCAGCAGCGTAGATAGCGGGGGGCCAGATACGCAGTATTTT. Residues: CASSVDSGGPDTQYF. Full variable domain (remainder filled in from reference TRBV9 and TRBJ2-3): DSGVTQTPKHLITATGQRVTLRCSPRSGDLSVYWYQQSLDQGLQFLIQYYNGEERAKGNILERFSAQQFPDLHSELNLSSLELGDSALYFCASSVDSGGPDTQYFGPGTRLTVL.